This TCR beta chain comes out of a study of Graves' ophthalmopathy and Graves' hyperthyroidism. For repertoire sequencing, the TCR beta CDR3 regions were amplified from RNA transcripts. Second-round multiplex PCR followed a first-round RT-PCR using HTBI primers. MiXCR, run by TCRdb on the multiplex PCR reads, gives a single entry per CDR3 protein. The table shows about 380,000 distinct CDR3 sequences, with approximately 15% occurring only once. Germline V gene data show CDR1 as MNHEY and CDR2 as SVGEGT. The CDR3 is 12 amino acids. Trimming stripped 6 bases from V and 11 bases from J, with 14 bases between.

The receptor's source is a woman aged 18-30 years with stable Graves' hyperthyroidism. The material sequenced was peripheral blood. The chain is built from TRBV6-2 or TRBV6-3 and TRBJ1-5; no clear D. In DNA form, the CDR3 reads TGTGCCAGCAGAACCTCCCCGGCGTCCCAGCATTTT. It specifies CASRTSPASQHF.